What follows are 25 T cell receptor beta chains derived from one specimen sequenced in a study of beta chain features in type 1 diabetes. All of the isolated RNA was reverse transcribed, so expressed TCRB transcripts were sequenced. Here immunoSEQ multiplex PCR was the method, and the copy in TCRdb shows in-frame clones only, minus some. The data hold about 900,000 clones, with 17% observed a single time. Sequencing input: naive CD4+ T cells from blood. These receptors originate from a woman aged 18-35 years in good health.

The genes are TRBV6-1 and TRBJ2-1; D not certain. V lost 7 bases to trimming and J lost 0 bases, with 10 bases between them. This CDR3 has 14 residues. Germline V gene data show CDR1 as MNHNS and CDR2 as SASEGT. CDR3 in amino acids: CASTNGFSYNEQFF. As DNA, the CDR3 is TGTGCCAGCACGAATGGTTTCTCCTACAATGAGCAGTTCTTC.

The CDR3 DNA reads as TGTGCCAGCAGTCTAGGCAGGGGCACTGGTGAGCAGTTCTTC. Its protein is CASSLGRGTGEQFF. The chain recombines TRBV27 with TRBJ2-1; the D gene is possibly TRBD1 (6 bases). The CDR3 length is 14 residues. In germline, CDR1 is MNHEY, CDR2 SMNVEV (reference sequence). V was pared by 5 bases and J by 9 bases, with 17 bases between.

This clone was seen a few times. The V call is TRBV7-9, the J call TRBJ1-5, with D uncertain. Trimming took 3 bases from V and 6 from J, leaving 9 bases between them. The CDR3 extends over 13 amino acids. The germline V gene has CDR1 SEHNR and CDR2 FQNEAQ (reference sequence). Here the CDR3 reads CASSLSWGQPQHF. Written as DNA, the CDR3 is TGTGCCAGCAGCTTGTCTTGGGGTCAGCCCCAGCATTTT.

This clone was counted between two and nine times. CDR3 DNA sequence: TGTGCCAGCAGCTTAGCGACTAGCGGGAGAAAGACCCAGTACTTC. Its protein product is CASSLATSGRKTQYF. The V call is TRBV7-6, the J call TRBJ2-5; 12 bases line up with TRBD2. This CDR3 has 15 residues. Per the germline V gene, CDR1 is SGHVS and CDR2 is FNYEAQ. V shed 0 bases, J shed 6 bases, and the junction held 2 bases outside the gene matches. Full variable domain (missing parts from reference TRBV7-6 and TRBJ2-5): GAGVSQSPRYKVTKRGQDVALRCDPISGHVSLYWYRQALGQGPEFLTYFNYEAQQDKSGLPNDRFSAERPEGSISTLTIQRTEQRDSAMYRCASSLATSGRKTQYFGPGTRLLVL.

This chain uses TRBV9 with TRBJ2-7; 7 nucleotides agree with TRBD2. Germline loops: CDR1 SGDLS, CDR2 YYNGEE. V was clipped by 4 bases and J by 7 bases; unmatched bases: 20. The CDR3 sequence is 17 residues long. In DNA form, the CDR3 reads TGTGCCAGCAGCAGTAAGCCCGAGACTGTAAGCGGGAAAGAGCAGTACTTC. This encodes CASSSKPETVSGKEQYF.

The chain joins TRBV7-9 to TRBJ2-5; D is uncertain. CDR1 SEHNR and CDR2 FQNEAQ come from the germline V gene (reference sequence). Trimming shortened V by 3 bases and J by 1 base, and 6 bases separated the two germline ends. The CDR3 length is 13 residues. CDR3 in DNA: TGTGCCAGCAGCTTCCACAGCCAAGAGACCCAGTACTTC. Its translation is CASSFHSQETQYF.

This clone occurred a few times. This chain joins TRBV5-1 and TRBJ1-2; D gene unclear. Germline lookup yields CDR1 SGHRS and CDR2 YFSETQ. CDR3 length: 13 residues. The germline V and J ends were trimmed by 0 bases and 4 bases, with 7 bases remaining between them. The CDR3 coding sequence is TGCGCCAGCAGCTTGGACGTCTCCTATGGCTACACCTTC. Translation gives CASSLDVSYGYTF.

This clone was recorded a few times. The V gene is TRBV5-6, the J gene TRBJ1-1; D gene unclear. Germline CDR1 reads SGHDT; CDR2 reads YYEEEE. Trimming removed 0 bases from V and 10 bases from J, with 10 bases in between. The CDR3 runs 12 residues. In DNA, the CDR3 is TGTGCCAGCAGCTTGGTTTCGGAGTCAGCTTTCTTT. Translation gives CASSLVSESAFF. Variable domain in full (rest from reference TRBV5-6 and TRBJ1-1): DAGVTQSPTHLIKTRGQQVTLRCSPKSGHDTVSWYQQALGQGPQFIFQYYEEEERQRGNFPDRFSGHQFPNYSSELNVNALLLGDSALYLCASSLVSESAFFGQGTRLTVV.

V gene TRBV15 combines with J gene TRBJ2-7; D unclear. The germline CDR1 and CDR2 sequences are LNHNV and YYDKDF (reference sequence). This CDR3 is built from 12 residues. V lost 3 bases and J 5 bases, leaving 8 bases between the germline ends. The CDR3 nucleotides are TGTGCCACCAGCAGGCGGAGAAACGAGCAGTACTTC. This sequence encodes CATSRRRNEQYF.

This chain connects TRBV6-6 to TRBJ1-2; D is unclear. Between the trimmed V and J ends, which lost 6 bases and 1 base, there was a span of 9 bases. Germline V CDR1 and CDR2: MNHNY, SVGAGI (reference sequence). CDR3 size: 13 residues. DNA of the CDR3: TGTGCCAGCAGCGTACCACGTAACTATGGCTACACCTTC. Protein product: CASSVPRNYGYTF.

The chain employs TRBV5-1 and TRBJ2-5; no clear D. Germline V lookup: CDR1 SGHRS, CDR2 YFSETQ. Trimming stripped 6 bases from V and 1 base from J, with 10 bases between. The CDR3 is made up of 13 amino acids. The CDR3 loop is CASTLGSQETQYF. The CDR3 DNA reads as TGCGCCAGCACTCTGGGCAGCCAAGAGACCCAGTACTTC.

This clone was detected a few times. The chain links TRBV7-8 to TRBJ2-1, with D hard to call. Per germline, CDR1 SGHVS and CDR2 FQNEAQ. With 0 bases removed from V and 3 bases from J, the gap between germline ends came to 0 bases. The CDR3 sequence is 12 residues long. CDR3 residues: CASSLAYNEQFF. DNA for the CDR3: TGTGCCAGCAGCTTAGCCTACAATGAGCAGTTCTTC.

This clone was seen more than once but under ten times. The CDR3 here is CSVAWGAGPDNEQFF. The DNA for the CDR3 is TGCAGCGTTGCATGGGGGGCCGGCCCGGACAATGAGCAGTTCTTC. V and J are TRBV29-1 and TRBJ2-1; tentatively, D is TRBD1 or TRBD2 (6 bases each). Per germline, CDR1 SQVTM and CDR2 ANQGSEA. Trimming cost V 4 bases and J 5 bases, with 18 bases left between them. The CDR3 is made up of 15 amino acids.

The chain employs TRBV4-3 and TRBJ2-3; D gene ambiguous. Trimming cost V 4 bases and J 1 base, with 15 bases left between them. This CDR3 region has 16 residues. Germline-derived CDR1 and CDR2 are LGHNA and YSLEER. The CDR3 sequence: CASSRSPQYRTDTQYF. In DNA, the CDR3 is TGCGCCAGCAGCCGCAGCCCCCAATACCGCACAGATACGCAGTATTTT.

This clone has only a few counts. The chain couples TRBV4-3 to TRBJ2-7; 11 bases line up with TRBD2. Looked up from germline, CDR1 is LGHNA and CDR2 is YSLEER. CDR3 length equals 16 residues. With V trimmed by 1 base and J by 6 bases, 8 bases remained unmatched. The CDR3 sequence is CASSQGLLAGVFEQYF. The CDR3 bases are TGCGCCAGCAGCCAAGGACTACTAGCGGGAGTGTTCGAGCAGTACTTC.

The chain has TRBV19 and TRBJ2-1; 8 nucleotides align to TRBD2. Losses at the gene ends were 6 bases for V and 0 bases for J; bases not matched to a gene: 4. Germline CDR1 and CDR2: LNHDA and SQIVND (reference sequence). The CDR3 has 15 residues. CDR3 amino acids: CASRGLGSSYNEQFF. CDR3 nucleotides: TGTGCCAGTAGGGGACTAGGTAGCTCCTACAATGAGCAGTTCTTC.

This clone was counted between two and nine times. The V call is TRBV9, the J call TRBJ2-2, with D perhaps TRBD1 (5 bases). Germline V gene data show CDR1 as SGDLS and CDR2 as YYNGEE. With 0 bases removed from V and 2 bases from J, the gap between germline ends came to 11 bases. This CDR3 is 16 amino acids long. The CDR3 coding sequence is TGTGCCAGCAGCGTAGGTAGGACAATAAACACCGGGGAGCTGTTTTTT. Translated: CASSVGRTINTGELFF.

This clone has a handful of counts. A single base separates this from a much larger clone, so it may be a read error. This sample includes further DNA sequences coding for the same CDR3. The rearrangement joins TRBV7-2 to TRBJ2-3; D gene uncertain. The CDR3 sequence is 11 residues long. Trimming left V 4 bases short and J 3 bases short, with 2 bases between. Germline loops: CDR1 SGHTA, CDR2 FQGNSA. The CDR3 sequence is CASSSTDTQYF. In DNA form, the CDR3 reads TGTGCCAGCAGCTCAACAGATACGCAGTATTTT. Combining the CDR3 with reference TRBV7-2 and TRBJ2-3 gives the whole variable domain GAGVSQSPSNKVTEKGKDVELRCDPISGHTALYWYRQSLGQGLEFLIYFQGNSAPDKSGLPSDRFSAERTGGSVSTLTIQRTQQEDSAVYLCASSSTDTQYFGPGTRLTVL.

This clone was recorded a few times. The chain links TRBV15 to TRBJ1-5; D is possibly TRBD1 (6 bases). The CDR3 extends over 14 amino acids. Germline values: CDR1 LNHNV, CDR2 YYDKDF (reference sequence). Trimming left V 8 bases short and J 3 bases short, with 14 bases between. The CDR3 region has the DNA TGTGCCACCGGGTCCAGGGGTATCAATCAGCCCCAGCATTTT. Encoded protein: CATGSRGINQPQHF.

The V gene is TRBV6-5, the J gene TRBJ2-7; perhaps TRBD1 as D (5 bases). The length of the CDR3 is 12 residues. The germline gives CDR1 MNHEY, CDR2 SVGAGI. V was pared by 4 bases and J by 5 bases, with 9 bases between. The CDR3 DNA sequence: TGTGCCAGCAGTTCAAGACAGAACGAGCAGTACTTC. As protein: CASSSRQNEQYF.

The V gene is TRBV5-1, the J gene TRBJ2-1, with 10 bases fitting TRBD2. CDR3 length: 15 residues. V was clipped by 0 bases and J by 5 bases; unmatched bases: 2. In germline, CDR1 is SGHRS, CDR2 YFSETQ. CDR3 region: CASSLASGSNNEQFF. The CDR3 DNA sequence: TGCGCCAGCAGCTTGGCTAGCGGGAGTAACAATGAGCAGTTCTTC.

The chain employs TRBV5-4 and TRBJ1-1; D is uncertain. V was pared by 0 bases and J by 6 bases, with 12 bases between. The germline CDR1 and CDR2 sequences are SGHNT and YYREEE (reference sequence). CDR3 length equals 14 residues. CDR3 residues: CASSLAKGYPEAFF. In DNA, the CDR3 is TGTGCCAGCAGCTTGGCTAAGGGTTATCCTGAAGCTTTCTTT.

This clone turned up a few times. CDR3 nucleotide sequence: TGCGCCAGCAGCCCACGGACAGGGATCCCCCACACAGATACGCAGTATTTT. It specifies CASSPRTGIPHTDTQYF. The rearrangement uses TRBV4-3 and TRBJ2-3, with 8 bases identical to TRBD1. CDR1 and CDR2 from the germline V gene are LGHNA and YSLEER. The length of the CDR3 is 17 residues. Trimming cost V 4 bases and J 2 bases; bases outside gene matches: 11.

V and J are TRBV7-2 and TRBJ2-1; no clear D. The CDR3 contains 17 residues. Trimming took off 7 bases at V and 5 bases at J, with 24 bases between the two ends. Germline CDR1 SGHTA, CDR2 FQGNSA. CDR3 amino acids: CASTKTPKDPINNEQFF. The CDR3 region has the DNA TGTGCCAGCACCAAAACCCCCAAGGACCCCATCAACAATGAGCAGTTCTTC.

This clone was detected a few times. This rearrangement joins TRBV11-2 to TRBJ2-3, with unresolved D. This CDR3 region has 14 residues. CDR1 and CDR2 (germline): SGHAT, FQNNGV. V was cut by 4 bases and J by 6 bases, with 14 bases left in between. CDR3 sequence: CASSSPHGLDTQYF. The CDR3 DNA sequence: TGTGCCAGCAGCTCCCCCCACGGGTTGGATACGCAGTATTTT.